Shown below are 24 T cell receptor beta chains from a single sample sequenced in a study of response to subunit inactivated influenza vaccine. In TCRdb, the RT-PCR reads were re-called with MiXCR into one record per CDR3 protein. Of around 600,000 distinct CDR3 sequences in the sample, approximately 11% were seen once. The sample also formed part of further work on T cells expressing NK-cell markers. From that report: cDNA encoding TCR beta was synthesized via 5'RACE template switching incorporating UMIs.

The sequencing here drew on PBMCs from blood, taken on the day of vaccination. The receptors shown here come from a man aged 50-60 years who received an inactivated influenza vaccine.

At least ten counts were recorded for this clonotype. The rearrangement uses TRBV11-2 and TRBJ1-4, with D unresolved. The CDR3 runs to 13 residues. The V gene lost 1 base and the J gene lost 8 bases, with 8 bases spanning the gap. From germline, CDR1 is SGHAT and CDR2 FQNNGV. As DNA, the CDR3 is TGTGCCAGCAGCTTAGGTGCGCTCGAAAAACTGTTTTTT. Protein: CASSLGALEKLFF.

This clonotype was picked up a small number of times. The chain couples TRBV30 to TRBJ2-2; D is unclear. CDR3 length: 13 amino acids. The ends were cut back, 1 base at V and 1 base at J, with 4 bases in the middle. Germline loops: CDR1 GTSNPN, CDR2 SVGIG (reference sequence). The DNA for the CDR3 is TGTGCCTGGAGTGAACAGAACACCGGGGAGCTGTTTTTT. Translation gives CAWSEQNTGELFF.

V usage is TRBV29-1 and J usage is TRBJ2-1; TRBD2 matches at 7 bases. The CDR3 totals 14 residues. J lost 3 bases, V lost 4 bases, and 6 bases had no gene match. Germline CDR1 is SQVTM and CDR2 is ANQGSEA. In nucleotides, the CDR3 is TGCAGCGTTGTGGGTAGCGGGTACTACAATGAGCAGTTCTTC. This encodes CSVVGSGYYNEQFF.

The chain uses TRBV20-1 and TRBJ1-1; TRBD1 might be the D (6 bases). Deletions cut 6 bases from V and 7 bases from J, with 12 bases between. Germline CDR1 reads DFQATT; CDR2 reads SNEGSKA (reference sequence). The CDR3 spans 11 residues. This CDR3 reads CSAAGVGEAFF. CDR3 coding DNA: TGCAGTGCCGCAGGGGTTGGTGAAGCTTTCTTT.

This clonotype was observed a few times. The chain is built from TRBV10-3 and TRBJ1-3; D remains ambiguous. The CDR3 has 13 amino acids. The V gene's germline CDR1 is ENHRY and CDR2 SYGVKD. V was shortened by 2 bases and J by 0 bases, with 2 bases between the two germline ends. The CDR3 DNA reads TGTGCCATCAGTGAGCTCTCTGGAAACACCATATATTTT. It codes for CAISELSGNTIYF.

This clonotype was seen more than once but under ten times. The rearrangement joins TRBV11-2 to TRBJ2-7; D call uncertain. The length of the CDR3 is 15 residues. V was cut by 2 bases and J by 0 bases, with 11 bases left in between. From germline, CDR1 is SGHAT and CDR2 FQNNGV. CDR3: CASSLTPTPSYEQYF. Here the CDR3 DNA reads TGTGCCAGCAGCTTAACCCCGACACCCTCCTACGAGCAGTACTTC.

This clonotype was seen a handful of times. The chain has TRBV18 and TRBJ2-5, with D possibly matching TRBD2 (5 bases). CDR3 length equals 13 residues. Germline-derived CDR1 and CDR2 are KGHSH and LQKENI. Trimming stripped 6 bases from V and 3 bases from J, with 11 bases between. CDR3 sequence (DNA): TGTGCCAGCTCTCTCGACTATAAAGAGACCCAGTACTTC. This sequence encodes CASSLDYKETQYF.

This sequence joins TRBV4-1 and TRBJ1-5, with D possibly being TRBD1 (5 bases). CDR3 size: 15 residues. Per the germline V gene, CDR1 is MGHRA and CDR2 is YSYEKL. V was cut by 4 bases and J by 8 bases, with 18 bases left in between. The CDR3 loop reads CASSLYGGGLEPQHF. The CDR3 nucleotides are TGCGCCAGCAGCCTCTATGGGGGGGGTTTGGAGCCCCAGCATTTT.

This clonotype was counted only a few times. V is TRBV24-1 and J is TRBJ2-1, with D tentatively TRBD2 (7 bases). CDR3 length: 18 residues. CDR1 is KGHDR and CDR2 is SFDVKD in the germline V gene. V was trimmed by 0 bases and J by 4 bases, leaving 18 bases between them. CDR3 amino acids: CATSDLRGARDLYNEQFF. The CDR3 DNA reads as TGTGCCACCAGTGATTTGCGGGGGGCGAGGGACCTGTACAATGAGCAGTTCTTC.

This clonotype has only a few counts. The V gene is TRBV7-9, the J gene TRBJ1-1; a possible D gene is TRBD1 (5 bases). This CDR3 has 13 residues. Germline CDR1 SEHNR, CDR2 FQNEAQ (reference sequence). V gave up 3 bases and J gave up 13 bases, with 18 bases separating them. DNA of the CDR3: TGTGCCAGCAGCTTGGGACGGGCGGGGGAATATTTCTTT. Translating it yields CASSLGRAGEYFF.

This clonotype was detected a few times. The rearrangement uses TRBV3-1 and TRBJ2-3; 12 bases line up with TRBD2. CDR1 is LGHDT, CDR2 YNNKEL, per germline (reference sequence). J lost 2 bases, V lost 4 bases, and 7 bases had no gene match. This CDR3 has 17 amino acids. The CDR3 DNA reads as TGTGCCAGCAGCCGCCCGGCTAGCGGGAGGGCCACAGATACGCAGTATTTT. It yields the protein CASSRPASGRATDTQYF.

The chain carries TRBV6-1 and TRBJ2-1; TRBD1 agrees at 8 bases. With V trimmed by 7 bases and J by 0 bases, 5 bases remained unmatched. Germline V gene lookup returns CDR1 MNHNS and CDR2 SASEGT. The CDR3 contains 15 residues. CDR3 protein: CASIRTGSSYNEQFF. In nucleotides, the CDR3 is TGTGCCAGCATAAGGACAGGGAGCTCCTACAATGAGCAGTTCTTC.

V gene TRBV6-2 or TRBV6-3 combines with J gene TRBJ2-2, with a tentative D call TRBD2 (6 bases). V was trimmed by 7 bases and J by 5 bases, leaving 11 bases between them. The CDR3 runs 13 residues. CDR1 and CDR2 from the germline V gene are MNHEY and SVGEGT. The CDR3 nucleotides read TGTGCCAGCATCACGGGACTGACCGGGGAGCTGTTTTTT. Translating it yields CASITGLTGELFF.

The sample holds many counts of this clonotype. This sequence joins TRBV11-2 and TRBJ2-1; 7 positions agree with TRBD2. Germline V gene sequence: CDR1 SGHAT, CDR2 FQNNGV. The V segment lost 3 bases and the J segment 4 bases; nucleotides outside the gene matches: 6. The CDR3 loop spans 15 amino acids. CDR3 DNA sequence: TGTGCCAGCAGCTTCCTGGGGGGGGAATACAATGAGCAGTTCTTC. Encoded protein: CASSFLGGEYNEQFF.

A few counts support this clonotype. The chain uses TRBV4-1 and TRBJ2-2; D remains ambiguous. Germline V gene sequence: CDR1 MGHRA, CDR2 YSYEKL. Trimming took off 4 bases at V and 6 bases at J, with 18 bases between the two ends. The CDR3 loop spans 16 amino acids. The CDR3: CASSRPTAMSSGELFF. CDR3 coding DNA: TGCGCCAGCAGCCGGCCTACGGCAATGTCGTCCGGGGAGCTGTTTTTT.

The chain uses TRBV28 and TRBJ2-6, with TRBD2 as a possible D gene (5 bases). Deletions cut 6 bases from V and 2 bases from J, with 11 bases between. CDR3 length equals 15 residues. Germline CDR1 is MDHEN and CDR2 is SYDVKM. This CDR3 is CASSPAGAGANVLTF. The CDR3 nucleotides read TGTGCCAGCAGCCCTGCCGGGGCTGGGGCCAACGTCCTGACTTTC.

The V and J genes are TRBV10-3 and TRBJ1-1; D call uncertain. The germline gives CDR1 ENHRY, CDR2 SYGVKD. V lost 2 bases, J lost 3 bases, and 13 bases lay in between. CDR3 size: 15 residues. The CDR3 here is CAISETTHAYTEAFF. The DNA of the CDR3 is TGTGCCATCAGTGAGACCACTCATGCATACACTGAAGCTTTCTTT.

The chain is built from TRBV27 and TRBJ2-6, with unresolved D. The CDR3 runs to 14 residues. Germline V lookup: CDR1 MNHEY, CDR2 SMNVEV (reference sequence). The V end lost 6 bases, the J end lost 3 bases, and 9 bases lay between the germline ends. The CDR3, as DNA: TGTGCCAGCAGCCGCCTGGATGGGGCCAACGTCCTGACTTTC. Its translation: CASSRLDGANVLTF.

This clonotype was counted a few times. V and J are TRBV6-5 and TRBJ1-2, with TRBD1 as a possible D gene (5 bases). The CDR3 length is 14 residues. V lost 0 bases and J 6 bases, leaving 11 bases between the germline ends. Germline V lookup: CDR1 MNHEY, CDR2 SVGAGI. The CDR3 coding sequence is TGTGCCAGCAGTTACTCCGGGGCAGTGAATGGCTACACCTTC. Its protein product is CASSYSGAVNGYTF.

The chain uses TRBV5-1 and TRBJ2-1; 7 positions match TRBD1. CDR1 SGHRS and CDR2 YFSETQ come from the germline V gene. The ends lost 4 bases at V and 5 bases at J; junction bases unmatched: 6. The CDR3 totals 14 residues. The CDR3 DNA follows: TGCGCCAGCAGCCCCGGGACAGTCAACAATGAGCAGTTCTTC. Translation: CASSPGTVNNEQFF.

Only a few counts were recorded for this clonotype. The CDR3 is CATSMDRGSYNEQFF. DNA of the CDR3: TGTGCCACCAGCATGGACAGGGGTTCCTACAATGAGCAGTTCTTC. V is TRBV15 and J is TRBJ2-1, with TRBD1 identical over 9 bases. In germline, CDR1 is LNHNV, CDR2 YYDKDF (reference sequence). With 4 bases clipped from V and 1 base from J, the junction kept 2 bases outside the gene matches. There are 15 residues in the CDR3.

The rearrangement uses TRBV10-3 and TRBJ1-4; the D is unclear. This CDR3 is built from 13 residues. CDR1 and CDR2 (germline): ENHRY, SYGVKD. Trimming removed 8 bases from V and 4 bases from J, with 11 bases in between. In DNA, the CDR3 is TGTGCCATCGCGGCGGGCAGTAATGAAAAACTGTTTTTT. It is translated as CAIAAGSNEKLFF.

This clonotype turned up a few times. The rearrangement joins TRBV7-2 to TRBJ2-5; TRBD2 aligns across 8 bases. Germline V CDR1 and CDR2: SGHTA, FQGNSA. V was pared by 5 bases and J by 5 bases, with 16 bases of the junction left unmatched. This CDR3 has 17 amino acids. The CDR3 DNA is TGTGCCAGCAGCCCGAGAAGCGGGAGAGGTGATAGTGAGACCCAGTACTTC. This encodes CASSPRSGRGDSETQYF.

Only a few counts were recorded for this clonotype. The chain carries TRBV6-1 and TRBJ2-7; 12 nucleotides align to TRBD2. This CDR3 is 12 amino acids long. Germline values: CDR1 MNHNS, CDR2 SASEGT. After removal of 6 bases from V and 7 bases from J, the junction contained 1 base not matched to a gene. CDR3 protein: CASRGLAGEQYF. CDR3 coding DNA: TGTGCCAGCAGGGGACTAGCGGGTGAGCAGTACTTC.